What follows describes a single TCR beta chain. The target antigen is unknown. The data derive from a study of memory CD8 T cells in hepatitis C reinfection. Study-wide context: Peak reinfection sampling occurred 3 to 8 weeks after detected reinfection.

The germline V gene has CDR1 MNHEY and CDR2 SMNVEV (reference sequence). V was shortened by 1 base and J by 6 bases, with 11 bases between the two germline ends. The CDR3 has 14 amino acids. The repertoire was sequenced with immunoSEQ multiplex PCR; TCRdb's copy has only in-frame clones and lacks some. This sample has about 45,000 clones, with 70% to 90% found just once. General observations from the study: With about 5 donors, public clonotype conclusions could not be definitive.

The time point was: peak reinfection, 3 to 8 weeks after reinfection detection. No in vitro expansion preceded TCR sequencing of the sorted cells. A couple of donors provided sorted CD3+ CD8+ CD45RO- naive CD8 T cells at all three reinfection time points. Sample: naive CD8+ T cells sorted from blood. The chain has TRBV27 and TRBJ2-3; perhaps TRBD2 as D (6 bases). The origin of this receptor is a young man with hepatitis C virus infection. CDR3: CASSLWASADTQYF. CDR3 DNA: TGTGCCAGCAGTTTATGGGCTAGCGCCGATACGCAGTATTTT.